The clone carrying this T cell receptor (beta chain) was seen only a few times. The antigen remains unidentified. The data originate from a study of beta chain features in type 1 diabetes. General study results and limits: Moderate but significant shortening of TCRB CDR3s was recorded in all four CD4+ subsets from Type 1 diabetes patients.

Trimming removed 6 bases from V and 4 bases from J; junction bases left unmatched: 10. The V gene's germline CDR1 is MDHEN and CDR2 SYDVKM. This CDR3 is built from 15 residues. Expressed TCRB transcripts were sequenced because the isolated RNA had all been reverse transcribed beforehand. Clones were sequenced by immunoSEQ multiplex PCR, and TCRdb holds only the in-frame ones, with some missing. The repertoire includes some 350,000 clones, roughly 14% of them detected once, and approximately 0.016% sits in the top ten. The chain employs TRBV28 and TRBJ2-7, with 9 bases that match TRBD2. This clonotype originated in a woman under 30 with type 1 diabetes. Sequencing was performed on naive CD4+ T cells from blood. CDR3 sequence reads: CASRDGLASAYEQYF. The CDR3 nucleotides are TGTGCCAGCAGGGACGGACTAGCGTCGGCGTACGAGCAGTACTTC.